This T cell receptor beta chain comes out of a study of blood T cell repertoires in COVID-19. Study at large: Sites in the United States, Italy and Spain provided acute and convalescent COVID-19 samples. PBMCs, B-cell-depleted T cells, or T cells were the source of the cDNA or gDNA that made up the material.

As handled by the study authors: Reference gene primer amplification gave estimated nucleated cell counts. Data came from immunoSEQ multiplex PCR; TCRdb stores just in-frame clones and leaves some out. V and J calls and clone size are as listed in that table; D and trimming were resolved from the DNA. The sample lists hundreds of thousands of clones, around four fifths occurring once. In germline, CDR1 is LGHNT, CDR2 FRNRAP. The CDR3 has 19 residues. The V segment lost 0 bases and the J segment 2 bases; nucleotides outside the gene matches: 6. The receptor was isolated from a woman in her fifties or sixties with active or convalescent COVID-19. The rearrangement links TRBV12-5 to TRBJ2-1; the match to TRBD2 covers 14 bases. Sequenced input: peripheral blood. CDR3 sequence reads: CASGLVGLAGGQTYNEQFF. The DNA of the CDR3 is TGTGCTAGTGGTTTGGTAGGACTAGCGGGGGGACAGACCTACAATGAGCAGTTCTTC.